These T cell receptor beta chains were read from a single sample in a study of CD8+CD57+ T cells in acquired aplastic anemia. TCRdb re-derived calls from the reads in MiXCR, one entry per CDR3 protein. The sample holds over 150,000 distinct CDR3 sequences, around 48% seen once. Sample: sorted CD4+, CD8+, or CD8+CD57+ T cells (not recorded which) from PBMCs. These receptors all come from a human donor with aplastic anemia. The CDR3 runs from the conserved cysteine through the conserved F or W. Fields, in order: CDR3 DNA, CDR3 protein, D gene, clone size, J gene, V gene, CDR3 length. A D gene is named only where the DNA matches it firmly. Clone size, where shown, is once, few, many, or a class for clones that have expanded.

CDR3 DNA: TGTGCCAGCAGCCAGGACGGCATCACCGGGGAGCTGTTTTTT
CDR3 protein: CASSQDGITGELFF
D gene: NA
clone size: NA
J gene: TRBJ2-2
V gene: TRBV6-1
CDR3 length: 14

CDR3 DNA: TGTGCCACCAGTGGTGGGGGACGGGAAAAACTGTTTTTT
CDR3 protein: CATSGGGREKLFF
D gene: NA
clone size: many
J gene: TRBJ1-4
V gene: TRBV24-1
CDR3 length: 13

CDR3 DNA: TGTGCCAGCAGCTACCCGGACAGGGGCTATGAGCAGTTCTTC
CDR3 protein: CASSYPDRGYEQFF
D gene: TRBD1
clone size: many
J gene: TRBJ2-1
V gene: TRBV5-6
CDR3 length: 14

CDR3 DNA: TGTGCCAGCAGCCCACAGGGGAGAGGGGCCAACGTCCTGACTTTC
CDR3 protein: CASSPQGRGANVLTF
D gene: TRBD1
clone size: once
J gene: TRBJ2-6
V gene: TRBV7-9
CDR3 length: 15

CDR3 DNA: TGTGCCAGCAGTTTTGTCTTGGGGTCCTACGAGCAGTACTTC
CDR3 protein: CASSFVLGSYEQYF
D gene: NA
clone size: NA
J gene: TRBJ2-7
V gene: TRBV27
CDR3 length: 14

CDR3 DNA: TGTGCCAGCTCACCAAGGACAGGCAATGAGCAGTTCTTC
CDR3 protein: CASSPRTGNEQFF
D gene: TRBD1
clone size: NA
J gene: TRBJ2-1
V gene: TRBV18
CDR3 length: 13

CDR3 DNA: TGTGCCAGCAGTGAACAGGGGACATCGTACAATGAGCAGTTCTTC
CDR3 protein: CASSEQGTSYNEQFF
D gene: NA
clone size: many
J gene: TRBJ2-1
V gene: TRBV25-1
CDR3 length: 15

CDR3 DNA: TGCAGTGCTACCGGGACTCCGGAGGGAGAGACCCAGTACTTC
CDR3 protein: CSATGTPEGETQYF
D gene: NA
clone size: once
J gene: TRBJ2-5
V gene: TRBV20-1
CDR3 length: 14

CDR3 DNA: TGTGCCAGCAGGGAGAGGTCGCCCTTCGGCGTCCTGACTTTC
CDR3 protein: CASRERSPFGVLTF
D gene: NA
clone size: many
J gene: TRBJ2-6
V gene: TRBV5-6
CDR3 length: 14

CDR3 DNA: TGTGCCAGTAGTTTCGACAGGTCCGGGCAGCCCCAGCATTTT
CDR3 protein: CASSFDRSGQPQHF
D gene: NA
clone size: many
J gene: TRBJ1-5
V gene: TRBV19
CDR3 length: 14

CDR3 DNA: TGCGCCAGCAGCTTGGGACAGGGAGGGACCGGGGAGCTGTTTTTT
CDR3 protein: CASSLGQGGTGELFF
D gene: NA
clone size: many
J gene: TRBJ2-2
V gene: TRBV5-1
CDR3 length: 15

CDR3 DNA: TGTGCCAGTAGTCAGGGTCAAGTCAATTCACCCCTCCACTTT
CDR3 protein: CASSQGQVNSPLHF
D gene: NA
clone size: NA
J gene: TRBJ1-6
V gene: TRBV19
CDR3 length: 14

CDR3 DNA: TGTGCCAGCAGTTTAGGGACCCGGGTACGGGACGAGGATACGCAGTATTTT
CDR3 protein: CASSLGTRVRDEDTQYF
D gene: NA
clone size: NA
J gene: TRBJ2-3
V gene: TRBV12-3/TRBV12-4
CDR3 length: 17

CDR3 DNA: TGTGCCATCAGTGAGACCTCATCTAGCGGAGATACGCAGTATTTT
CDR3 protein: CAISETSSSGDTQYF
D gene: TRBD2
clone size: few
J gene: TRBJ2-3
V gene: TRBV10-3
CDR3 length: 15

CDR3 DNA: TGTGCCAGCAGTGAAGCCCAAGACTATGGCTACACCTTC
CDR3 protein: CASSEAQDYGYTF
D gene: NA
clone size: few
J gene: TRBJ1-2
V gene: TRBV25-1
CDR3 length: 13

CDR3 DNA: TGTGCCAGCAGCCAAGATTCCGTGAGGGTAGCTTTCTTT
CDR3 protein: CASSQDSVRVAFF
D gene: NA
clone size: many
J gene: TRBJ1-1
V gene: TRBV3-1
CDR3 length: 13

CDR3 DNA: TGTGCCAGCAGGGACGACGGGAACACTGAAGCTTTCTTT
CDR3 protein: CASRDDGNTEAFF
D gene: NA
clone size: few
J gene: TRBJ1-1
V gene: TRBV6-2/TRBV6-3
CDR3 length: 13

CDR3 DNA: TGTGCCGGGAGCAGAGGAACAGCGGGAGGGCCCCAGATCTTC
CDR3 protein: CAGSRGTAGGPQIF
D gene: TRBD2
clone size: NA
J gene: TRBJ2-1
V gene: TRBV2
CDR3 length: 14

CDR3 DNA: TGTGCCAGCAGTTTCACATTGGCTGGCTATGGCTACACCTTC
CDR3 protein: CASSFTLAGYGYTF
D gene: NA
clone size: NA
J gene: TRBJ1-2
V gene: TRBV12-3/TRBV12-4
CDR3 length: 14

CDR3 DNA: TGTGCCAGCAGCAGGTATGGGTACGAGCAGTACTTC
CDR3 protein: CASSRYGYEQYF
D gene: NA
clone size: few
J gene: TRBJ2-7
V gene: TRBV7-2
CDR3 length: 12

CDR3 DNA: TGTGCCAGCAGCCCGGGGACGGGGATGGATGAGCAGTTCTTC
CDR3 protein: CASSPGTGMDEQFF
D gene: NA
clone size: NA
J gene: TRBJ2-1
V gene: TRBV5-5
CDR3 length: 14

CDR3 DNA: TGTGCCAGCAGTCCTACAGCACCCCTCCACTTT
CDR3 protein: CASSPTAPLHF
D gene: NA
clone size: NA
J gene: TRBJ1-6
V gene: TRBV7-9
CDR3 length: 11

CDR3 DNA: TGTGCCAGCAGCTTAGACACATACGAGCAGTACTTC
CDR3 protein: CASSLDTYEQYF
D gene: NA
clone size: once
J gene: TRBJ2-7
V gene: TRBV7-2
CDR3 length: 12

CDR3 DNA: TGTGCCAGCTCACCACTGGGGACAGAGGGTCGAAACACCATATATTTT
CDR3 protein: CASSPLGTEGRNTIYF
D gene: TRBD1
clone size: few
J gene: TRBJ1-3
V gene: TRBV18
CDR3 length: 16

CDR3 DNA: TGTGCCAGTAGGACCGGGACAGGGGTCCACGAGCAGTACTTC
CDR3 protein: CASRTGTGVHEQYF
D gene: TRBD1
clone size: NA
J gene: TRBJ2-7
V gene: TRBV19
CDR3 length: 14

CDR3 DNA: TGTGCCATCAGTGATTTGGGGCCCAATGAGCAGTTCTTC
CDR3 protein: CAISDLGPNEQFF
D gene: NA
clone size: NA
J gene: TRBJ2-1
V gene: TRBV10-3
CDR3 length: 13

CDR3 DNA: TGCAGCGTTGTCGGGTCACCTGGAAACACTGAAGCTTTCTTT
CDR3 protein: CSVVGSPGNTEAFF
D gene: NA
clone size: NA
J gene: TRBJ1-1
V gene: TRBV29-1
CDR3 length: 14

CDR3 DNA: TGCGCCATTGGGGGGGAGCAGTACTTC
CDR3 protein: CAIGGEQYF
D gene: NA
clone size: NA
J gene: TRBJ2-7
V gene: TRBV10-1
CDR3 length: 9

CDR3 DNA: TGTGCCAGCAGCCGTACATGGGGGGAGCAGTACTTC
CDR3 protein: CASSRTWGEQYF
D gene: NA
clone size: NA
J gene: TRBJ2-7
V gene: TRBV7-6
CDR3 length: 12

CDR3 DNA: TGTGCCTTGATTAGCGGGAGGAGCACAGATACGCAGTATTTT
CDR3 protein: CALISGRSTDTQYF
D gene: TRBD2
clone size: NA
J gene: TRBJ2-3
V gene: TRBV30
CDR3 length: 14

CDR3 DNA: TGTGCCAGCAGCTTAATGTGGGGGAAGGAGACCCAGTACTTC
CDR3 protein: CASSLMWGKETQYF
D gene: NA
clone size: many
J gene: TRBJ2-5
V gene: TRBV7-2
CDR3 length: 14

CDR3 DNA: TGTGCCACCAGTGACCCGACAGGGCCTGAAAAACTGTTTTTT
CDR3 protein: CATSDPTGPEKLFF
D gene: TRBD1
clone size: many
J gene: TRBJ1-4
V gene: TRBV24-1
CDR3 length: 14

CDR3 DNA: TGTGCCAGCAGCCGACCCAGGGGGGTGGTGGAGACCCAGTACTTC
CDR3 protein: CASSRPRGVVETQYF
D gene: NA
clone size: many
J gene: TRBJ2-5
V gene: TRBV14
CDR3 length: 15

CDR3 DNA: TGCAGTGCTAGAATTCCGGCCACCGAGTCCTACAATGAGCAGTTCTTC
CDR3 protein: CSARIPATESYNEQFF
D gene: NA
clone size: NA
J gene: TRBJ2-1
V gene: TRBV20-1
CDR3 length: 16

CDR3 DNA: TGTGCCAGCAGTTTGGGACGGAATGAGCAGTTCTTC
CDR3 protein: CASSLGRNEQFF
D gene: NA
clone size: NA
J gene: TRBJ2-1
V gene: TRBV12-3/TRBV12-4
CDR3 length: 12

CDR3 DNA: TGTGCCAGTAGTCCAGGATCAGGACCCTCCTACGAGCAGTACTTC
CDR3 protein: CASSPGSGPSYEQYF
D gene: NA
clone size: NA
J gene: TRBJ2-7
V gene: TRBV19
CDR3 length: 15

CDR3 DNA: TGCGCCAGCAGCCAAGAAAGTCAGGTGGGCAATGAGCAGTTCTTC
CDR3 protein: CASSQESQVGNEQFF
D gene: NA
clone size: NA
J gene: TRBJ2-1
V gene: TRBV4-3
CDR3 length: 15

CDR3 DNA: TGTGCCAGCAGTTCCCCGGGGAGTACGAACACCGGGGAGCTGTTTTTT
CDR3 protein: CASSSPGSTNTGELFF
D gene: NA
clone size: NA
J gene: TRBJ2-2
V gene: TRBV28
CDR3 length: 16

CDR3 DNA: TGTGCCAGCAGTCCGACGAGTCAGATCTTTCCTAGGTATTTT
CDR3 protein: CASSPTSQIFPRYF
D gene: NA
clone size: NA
J gene: TRBJ2-3
V gene: TRBV12-3/TRBV12-4
CDR3 length: 14

CDR3 DNA: TGCAGTGCTATCGGCCGGGACCAAGAGACCCAGTACTTC
CDR3 protein: CSAIGRDQETQYF
D gene: NA
clone size: many
J gene: TRBJ2-5
V gene: TRBV20-1
CDR3 length: 13

CDR3 DNA: TGTGCCACCAGCCGGGACGGGACCTCCTACGAGCAGTACTTC
CDR3 protein: CATSRDGTSYEQYF
D gene: NA
clone size: NA
J gene: TRBJ2-7
V gene: TRBV15
CDR3 length: 14

CDR3 DNA: TGTGCCAGCGGAAGGGGGGCTGAAGCTTTCTTT
CDR3 protein: CASGRGAEAFF
D gene: NA
clone size: few
J gene: TRBJ1-1
V gene: TRBV27
CDR3 length: 11

CDR3 DNA: TGTGCCAGCAGCGTAGGGGTCCAAGAGACCCAGTACTTC
CDR3 protein: CASSVGVQETQYF
D gene: NA
clone size: NA
J gene: TRBJ2-5
V gene: TRBV9
CDR3 length: 13

CDR3 DNA: TGTGCCAGTAGTATGACCCCTTCTGGGACAGATAAAAACTATGGCTACACCTTC
CDR3 protein: CASSMTPSGTDKNYGYTF
D gene: TRBD1
clone size: few
J gene: TRBJ1-2
V gene: TRBV19
CDR3 length: 18

CDR3 DNA: TGTGCCAGTAGTATACAGGACGGGAACACCGGGGAGCTGTTTTTT
CDR3 protein: CASSIQDGNTGELFF
D gene: NA
clone size: NA
J gene: TRBJ2-2
V gene: TRBV19
CDR3 length: 15

CDR3 DNA: TGCGCCAGCAGCCTTCGATTTGACCCCATCGAACCTGGCGGGGAGCTGTTTTTT
CDR3 protein: CASSLRFDPIEPGGELFF
D gene: NA
clone size: NA
J gene: TRBJ2-2
V gene: TRBV4-1
CDR3 length: 18

CDR3 DNA: TGTGCCTGGAAACATAGGACTAGCGATAGAGAGACCCAGTACTTC
CDR3 protein: CAWKHRTSDRETQYF
D gene: TRBD2
clone size: few
J gene: TRBJ2-5
V gene: TRBV30
CDR3 length: 15

CDR3 DNA: TGTGCCAGCAGCACCAGGACCCAAGAAAACTACGAGCAGTACTTC
CDR3 protein: CASSTRTQENYEQYF
D gene: NA
clone size: few
J gene: TRBJ2-7
V gene: TRBV7-8
CDR3 length: 15

CDR3 DNA: TGCAGCGTTGCTCTGGGACAGGGGATGGGCTACACCTTC
CDR3 protein: CSVALGQGMGYTF
D gene: TRBD1
clone size: NA
J gene: TRBJ1-2
V gene: TRBV29-1
CDR3 length: 13

CDR3 DNA: TGCGCCAGCAGCTTAGAGTACCGTAGCTCCTACGAGCAGTACTTC
CDR3 protein: CASSLEYRSSYEQYF
D gene: NA
clone size: NA
J gene: TRBJ2-7
V gene: TRBV5-1
CDR3 length: 15

CDR3 DNA: TGTGCCAGCAGTGACTCACTCTCCTACAATGAGCAGTTCTTC
CDR3 protein: CASSDSLSYNEQFF
D gene: NA
clone size: NA
J gene: TRBJ2-1
V gene: TRBV6-4
CDR3 length: 14

CDR3 DNA: TGTGCCAGCAGCTTAGCGGTTAGCGGGAGTACCGCAGATACGCAGTATTTT
CDR3 protein: CASSLAVSGSTADTQYF
D gene: TRBD2
clone size: NA
J gene: TRBJ2-3
V gene: TRBV11-1
CDR3 length: 17

CDR3 DNA: TGCAGTGCTATAGCGGAGGGGGACTACGAGCAGTACTTC
CDR3 protein: CSAIAEGDYEQYF
D gene: NA
clone size: many
J gene: TRBJ2-7
V gene: TRBV20-1
CDR3 length: 13

CDR3 DNA: TGCGCCAGCAGTGAGCCTCCTGTCGGTGAGCTGTTTTTT
CDR3 protein: CASSEPPVGELFF
D gene: NA
clone size: once
J gene: TRBJ2-2
V gene: TRBV10-2
CDR3 length: 13

CDR3 DNA: TGTGCCAGCAGTTCCGGGGCGGCGAGCTACAATGAGCAGTTCTTC
CDR3 protein: CASSSGAASYNEQFF
D gene: NA
clone size: few
J gene: TRBJ2-1
V gene: TRBV6-5
CDR3 length: 15

CDR3 DNA: TGCGCCAGCAGCTTGGACTACTACGAGCAGTACTTC
CDR3 protein: CASSLDYYEQYF
D gene: NA
clone size: NA
J gene: TRBJ2-7
V gene: TRBV5-1
CDR3 length: 12

CDR3 DNA: TGCAGTGCTAGAGGCTGGCTAGAGCAGTACTTC
CDR3 protein: CSARGWLEQYF
D gene: NA
clone size: NA
J gene: TRBJ2-7
V gene: TRBV20-1
CDR3 length: 11

CDR3 DNA: TGTGCCAGCAGTGATGGGGACAGGAAGACCTACGAGCAGTACTTC
CDR3 protein: CASSDGDRKTYEQYF
D gene: TRBD1
clone size: few
J gene: TRBJ2-7
V gene: TRBV25-1
CDR3 length: 15

CDR3 DNA: TGCGCCAGCAGTGGAGCGGGAGGGAGAGAGCAGTTCTTC
CDR3 protein: CASSGAGGREQFF
D gene: TRBD2
clone size: NA
J gene: TRBJ2-1
V gene: TRBV10-2
CDR3 length: 13

CDR3 DNA: TGTGCCAGCAGCTTAGGGTTAGCGGGAGGCGGAGAGACCCAGTACTTC
CDR3 protein: CASSLGLAGGGETQYF
D gene: TRBD2
clone size: many
J gene: TRBJ2-5
V gene: TRBV11-3
CDR3 length: 16